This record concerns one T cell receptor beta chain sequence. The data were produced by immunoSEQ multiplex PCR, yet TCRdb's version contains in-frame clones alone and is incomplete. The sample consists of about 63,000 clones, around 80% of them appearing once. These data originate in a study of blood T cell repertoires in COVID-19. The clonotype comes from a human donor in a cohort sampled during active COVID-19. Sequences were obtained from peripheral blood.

The chain's CDR3 is CASTQLLAGVNSPLHF. The CDR3 coding sequence is TGTGCCAGCACCCAACTTTTGGCAGGGGTTAATTCACCCCTCCACTTT. This rearrangement joins TRBV11-2 to TRBJ1-6; D is perhaps TRBD1 (6 bases). The CDR3 length is 16 residues. Germline V gene lookup returns CDR1 SGHAT and CDR2 FQNNGV. Trimming shortened V by 7 bases and J by 6 bases, and 19 bases separated the two germline ends.